This is a list of T cell receptor beta chains from one sample in a study of persistence of HIV-infected CD4 T cells. The assay was immunoSEQ multiplex PCR, and TCRdb's table has in-frame clones only and misses some. This table holds roughly 60,000 clones, 70% to 75% found once. The antigens for these receptors are not known. This material consisted of CD4+ T cells sorted from PBMCs after roughly 18-hour stimulation, taken from a patient who received antiretroviral therapy. These receptor sequences come from an adult man with HIV who was CMV-seropositive. CDR3s include the opening cysteine and the closing phenylalanine or tryptophan. A D gene is named only where the DNA matches it firmly. Clone size is not always given. Where it is, it says once, few, many or a class for expanded clones.

size,J,D,V,DNA,CDR3
NA,TRBJ2-4,TRBD1,TRBV11-2,TGTGCCAGCAGCTCGGGACAGTCCAAAAACATTCAGTACTTC,CASSSGQSKNIQYF
once,TRBJ1-5,NA,TRBV30,TGTGCCTGGAGTGGGACAGACTTCAATCAGCCCCAGCATTTT,CAWSGTDFNQPQHF
NA,TRBJ2-2,NA,TRBV19,TGTGCCAGTAGTATGTTGAGGGGGAGAGGCACCGGGGAGCTGTTTTTT,CASSMLRGRGTGELFF
once,TRBJ2-1,TRBD1,TRBV18,TGTGCCAGCTCACCGCGACGACAGGGGGCAGGCAATGAGCAGTTCTTC,CASSPRRQGAGNEQFF
once,TRBJ2-3,TRBD1,TRBV2,TGTGCCAGCGGACAGGATAGCACAGATACGCAGTATTTT,CASGQDSTDTQYF
once,TRBJ2-7,TRBD1,TRBV29-1,TGCAGCGTGGGACAGTTCTCCTACGAGCAGTACTTC,CSVGQFSYEQYF
few,TRBJ2-2,TRBD2,TRBV9,TGTGCCAGCGGCGGGGGAGCTAGCGCGAACACCGGGGAGCTGTTTTTT,CASGGGASANTGELFF
few,TRBJ1-5,NA,TRBV2,TGTGCCAGCAGTTACAGGACTAGCAATCAGCCCCAGCATTTT,CASSYRTSNQPQHF
NA,TRBJ2-5,NA,TRBV6-2/TRBV6-3,TGTGCCAGCAGCCAGACAGGTGGACGCCAAGAGACCCAGTACTTC,CASSQTGGRQETQYF
NA,TRBJ1-1,NA,TRBV2,TGTGCCAGCAGTGAAGGGATGGCGAACACTGAAGCTTTCTTT,CASSEGMANTEAFF
NA,TRBJ2-1,TRBD2,TRBV15,TGTGCCACCAGCAGAGATCCTAGCGGGGGCCTCACCTACAATGAGCAGTTCTTC,CATSRDPSGGLTYNEQFF
NA,TRBJ1-1,TRBD1,TRBV18,TGTGCCAGCTCACCAACCGTAACAGGGGGCACTGAAGCTTTCTTT,CASSPTVTGGTEAFF
NA,TRBJ1-5,NA,TRBV6-5,TGTGCCAGCAAAAGGACGGCGATCAATCAGCCCCAGCATTTT,CASKRTAINQPQHF
NA,TRBJ1-5,TRBD1,TRBV6-1,TGTGCCAGCAGTGAAACGGACAGGGGCCATCAGCCCCAGCATTTT,CASSETDRGHQPQHF
NA,TRBJ1-4,NA,TRBV2,TGTGCCAGCAGTCCTATAGCAACTAATGAAAAACTGTTTTTT,CASSPIATNEKLFF
NA,TRBJ2-1,TRBD2,TRBV2,TGTGCCAGCAGAAAACTAGCGGGGGGGCCTGATGAGCAGTTCTTC,CASRKLAGGPDEQFF
once,TRBJ1-1,TRBD1,TRBV7-9,TGTGCCAGCAGCTTAAAGGCAGGGGGAGGGGGCCGGACTGAAGCTTTCTTT,CASSLKAGGGGRTEAFF
NA,TRBJ2-7,NA,TRBV10-3,TGTGCCATCAGTGAGGAGAGGGGCACATCCTACGAGCAGTACTTC,CAISEERGTSYEQYF
NA,TRBJ2-7,TRBD2,TRBV28,TGTGCCAGCAGTGGGAGAGTAGGGAGGGTCTACGAGCAGTACTTC,CASSGRVGRVYEQYF
few,TRBJ1-6,NA,TRBV6-1,TGTGCCAGCAGTGGTCAGGACGCCAGCTCCTATAATTCACCCCTCCACTTT,CASSGQDASSYNSPLHF
few,TRBJ2-7,TRBD1,TRBV28,TGTGCCAGCACCACAGGGGGCAGGGACGAGCAGTACTTC,CASTTGGRDEQYF
NA,TRBJ1-5,NA,TRBV2,TGTGCCAGCAGGGCAGTCAATCAGCCCCAGCATTTT,CASRAVNQPQHF
NA,TRBJ1-2,NA,TRBV28,TGTGCCAGCATTGAAGGAACTAACTATGGCTACACCTTC,CASIEGTNYGYTF
NA,TRBJ1-2,NA,TRBV28,TGTGCCAGCAGTTTAGGAGGGGGAGGAAGGACCTATGGCTACACCTTC,CASSLGGGGRTYGYTF
few,TRBJ2-3,NA,TRBV9,TGTGCCAGCAGCGCAATCGCCACAGATACGCAGTATTTT,CASSAIATDTQYF
NA,TRBJ1-1,NA,TRBV21-1,TGTGCCAGCAGCAAAGTGATTCTCAGGGGGAACACTGAAGCTTTCTTT,CASSKVILRGNTEAFF
NA,TRBJ2-3,NA,TRBV9,TGTGCCAGCAGCGTAGAAGTAAATGGCCTTCAGTATTTT,CASSVEVNGLQYF
few,TRBJ1-1,NA,TRBV14,TGTGCCAGCAGTTGGACAGCGAACACTGAAGCTTTCTTT,CASSWTANTEAFF
NA,TRBJ1-5,NA,TRBV7-3,TGTGCCAGCAGCTTAGTGGGTTTCAATCAGCCCCAGCATTTT,CASSLVGFNQPQHF
NA,TRBJ1-1,TRBD1,TRBV6-1,TGTGCCAGCAGTGAGAAAGGGGGCGTGACTGAAGCTTTCTTT,CASSEKGGVTEAFF
once,TRBJ1-1,NA,TRBV6-5,TGTGCCAGCAGTTACTCAGTCGGGAGGAACACTGAAGCTTTCTTT,CASSYSVGRNTEAFF
NA,TRBJ1-2,TRBD1,TRBV27,TGTGCCAGCAGTTCCCTCGGACAGGGGGCATATGGCTACACCTTC,CASSSLGQGAYGYTF
few,TRBJ2-1,TRBD1,TRBV20-1,TGCGCCGGGACAGAGTTTAATGAGCAGTTCTTC,CAGTEFNEQFF
NA,TRBJ2-2,TRBD1,TRBV2,TGTGCCAGCAAGTCAGGGGGTAGCACCGGGGAGCTGTTTTTT,CASKSGGSTGELFF
NA,TRBJ1-1,NA,TRBV19,TGTGCCAGTATAAGGAAGGACAGCCTCCCGAACACTGAAGCTTTCTTT,CASIRKDSLPNTEAFF
NA,TRBJ2-1,TRBD1,TRBV5-1,TGCGCCAGCAGCCCCTTCGGGGACAGTGAGCAGTTCTTC,CASSPFGDSEQFF
NA,TRBJ1-1,NA,TRBV5-1,TGCGCCAGCAGCCACCGAGGGCCAGGGAACACTGAAGCTTTCTTT,CASSHRGPGNTEAFF
few,TRBJ1-1,NA,TRBV27,TGTGCCAGCAGTTTATCGGGTACCGGTGAAGCTTTCTTT,CASSLSGTGEAFF
NA,TRBJ2-7,TRBD1,TRBV29-1,TGCAGCGTTGGGACAGGGGCGCGTGGGGAAGGGCAGTACTTC,CSVGTGARGEGQYF
NA,TRBJ1-1,TRBD1,TRBV28,TGTGCCAGCAGTCCGGACAGGGGGGGGACCGGCACTGAAGCTTTCTTT,CASSPDRGGTGTEAFF
few,TRBJ2-1,NA,TRBV27,TGTGCCAGCAGTTTAGGGTACTCCCGGAGGTCCTACAATGAGCAGTTCTTC,CASSLGYSRRSYNEQFF
NA,TRBJ1-1,NA,TRBV19,TGTGCCAGTAGATGGAGGGTACAGGACACTGAAGCTTTCTTT,CASRWRVQDTEAFF
few,TRBJ1-6,NA,TRBV6-5,TGTGCCAGCAGTTCGCAGGGTTCCTATAATTCACCCCTCCACTTT,CASSSQGSYNSPLHF
NA,TRBJ1-3,NA,TRBV28,TGTGCCAGCAGTTTACAGATGATCGGCTCTGGAAACACCATATATTTT,CASSLQMIGSGNTIYF
NA,TRBJ1-5,NA,TRBV20-1,TGCAGTGCTGGTGGACAGCCGAATCAGCCCCAGCATTTT,CSAGGQPNQPQHF
once,TRBJ1-2,NA,TRBV5-1,TGCGCCAGCAGCTTGGCCGGGGGAATCTATGGCTACACCTTC,CASSLAGGIYGYTF
NA,TRBJ1-6,NA,TRBV28,TGTGCCGCGGTAAAGAATAATTCACCCCTCCACTTT,CAAVKNNSPLHF
medium-sized,TRBJ2-7,TRBD1,TRBV19,TGTGCCAGTAAGACGGGACAGGGGACGTTTGAGGAGCAGTACTTC,CASKTGQGTFEEQYF
NA,TRBJ1-5,NA,TRBV2,TGTGCCAGCAGTGTCGGAAGTACTGGCAATCAGCCCCAGCATTTT,CASSVGSTGNQPQHF
NA,TRBJ2-3,TRBD1,TRBV5-4,TGTGCCAGCAGCTTTGAGTTGTGGACAGGGACCGATACGCAGTATTTT,CASSFELWTGTDTQYF
NA,TRBJ1-1,NA,TRBV7-8,TGTGCCAGCTGGGGCAGGGACACTGAAGCTTTCTTT,CASWGRDTEAFF
NA,TRBJ1-2,NA,TRBV24-1,TGTGCCACCAGTGTGGACGGCTATGGCTACACCTTC,CATSVDGYGYTF
NA,TRBJ1-3,NA,TRBV9,TGTGCCAGCAGCCGACTCGAGGGAGCCTCTGGAAACACCATATATTTT,CASSRLEGASGNTIYF
few,TRBJ2-3,TRBD2,TRBV28,TGTGCCACTCAACCGAGCGGGGGAAGCACAGATACGCAGTATTTT,CATQPSGGSTDTQYF